Listed below are T cell receptor beta chains from one sample, sequenced in a study of early T cells in non-severe SARS-CoV-2 infection. A single record per CDR3 protein comes from TCRdb applying MiXCR to the 5' RACE reads. The repertoire holds 50,000 or so distinct CDR3 sequences, with over 7% as singletons. Sequencing was carried out using whole blood. The source is an adult who was a healthcare worker with PCR-confirmed SARS-CoV-2 infection or an uninfected control (not recorded which). CDR3s include the opening cysteine and the closing phenylalanine or tryptophan. The D gene is left open where the match is weak. Only some rows state a clone size, as once, few, many or a class for expanded clones.

>TRBD1|many|TRBJ1-2|TRBV4-2
CASRTGTNYGYTF
TGTGCCAGCCGGACAGGAACTAACTATGGCTACACCTTC
>TRBD1|many|TRBJ2-7|TRBV6-6
CASSPGQSYEQYF
TGTGCCAGCAGCCCGGGACAGAGTTACGAGCAGTACTTC
>-|many|TRBJ2-4|TRBV27
CASRTGKEGAKNIQYF
TGTGCCAGCAGAACAGGAAAGGAAGGAGCCAAAAACATTCAGTACTTC
>-|-|TRBJ2-3|TRBV7-2
CASSLGAADTQYF
TGTGCCAGCAGCCTGGGGGCGGCCGATACGCAGTATTTT
>-|many|TRBJ1-4|TRBV29-1
CSVAYNEKLFF
TGCAGCGTTGCCTACAATGAAAAACTGTTTTTT
>TRBD2|many|TRBJ2-2|TRBV9
CASSEGGGLAVNTGELFF
TGTGCCAGCAGCGAGGGAGGGGGACTAGCGGTGAACACCGGGGAGCTGTTTTTT
>TRBD2|few|TRBJ2-7|TRBV6-5
CASSSWTSGRAYEQYF
TGTGCCAGCAGTTCATGGACTAGCGGGAGGGCCTACGAGCAGTACTTC
>-|few|TRBJ2-7|TRBV3-1
CASSPDFYEQYF
TGTGCCAGCAGCCCCGACTTCTACGAGCAGTACTTC
>-|-|TRBJ1-2|TRBV14
CASSLLFLQVNYGYTF
TGTGCCAGCAGCCTCCTATTCTTACAGGTTAACTATGGCTACACCTTC
>-|few|TRBJ2-7|TRBV20-1
CSARHQGYEQYF
TGCAGTGCTAGACATCAAGGCTACGAGCAGTACTTC
>-|few|TRBJ2-1|TRBV7-9
CAPRGDYNEQFF
TGTGCCCCGCGAGGGGACTACAATGAGCAGTTCTTC
>-|many|TRBJ1-6|TRBV6-1
CAIGVEFNSPLHF
TGTGCCATTGGAGTCGAGTTTAATTCACCCCTCCACTTT
>TRBD2|few|TRBJ2-2|TRBV12-3/TRBV12-4
CASSSRLAGAGELFF
TGTGCCAGCAGTTCCCGACTAGCGGGGGCCGGGGAGCTGTTTTTT
>-|-|TRBJ1-4|TRBV6-6
CASSDRGGDEKLFF
TGTGCCAGCAGCGACCGGGGAGGAGATGAAAAACTGTTTTTT
>TRBD1|-|TRBJ2-3|TRBV4-1
CASRLDRVTDTQYF
TGCGCCAGCAGACTCGACAGGGTCACAGATACGCAGTATTTT
>TRBD1|-|TRBJ2-7|TRBV9
CASSVGQGFSYEQYF
TGTGCCAGCAGCGTCGGACAGGGGTTCTCCTACGAGCAGTACTTC
>-|few|TRBJ1-5|TRBV10-3
CAPGKGNSNQPQHF
TGTGCCCCCGGGAAGGGCAATAGCAATCAGCCCCAGCATTTT
>-|few|TRBJ1-5|TRBV28
CASTTHTGGGNQPQHF
TGTGCCAGCACTACTCACACCGGTGGGGGCAATCAGCCCCAGCATTTT
>-|large|TRBJ2-1|TRBV3-1
CASSQANDNEQFF
TGTGCCAGCAGCCAAGCCAACGACAATGAGCAGTTCTTC
>-|many|TRBJ2-3|TRBV29-1
CSVEGHTQYF
TGCAGCGTTGAAGGTCATACGCAGTATTTT
>-|-|TRBJ2-7|TRBV7-6
CASSLFLDQTDEQYF
TGTGCCAGCAGCTTATTCCTGGATCAAACGGACGAGCAGTACTTC
>-|-|TRBJ2-2|TRBV6-2/TRBV6-3
CASSSGTAGELFF
TGTGCCAGCAGTTCCGGGACCGCCGGGGAGCTGTTTTTT
>-|-|TRBJ1-4|TRBV5-1
CASSSTGEKLFF
TGCGCCAGCAGCTCTACAGGGGAAAAACTGTTTTTT
>TRBD1|many|TRBJ1-6|TRBV2
CASSEFRAGGSPLHF
TGTGCCAGCAGTGAGTTTCGGGCAGGGGGCTCACCCCTCCACTTT
>TRBD1|-|TRBJ1-2|TRBV28
CASIQTGGLDYGYTF
TGTGCCAGCATTCAGACAGGGGGCTTGGACTATGGCTACACCTTC
>TRBD1|few|TRBJ2-7|TRBV10-3
CATSHGTGTEQYF
TGTGCCACCAGTCATGGGACAGGGACCGAGCAGTACTTC
>-|many|TRBJ2-1|TRBV11-2
CASSRPGDYNEQFF
TGTGCCAGCAGCAGACCCGGGGACTACAATGAGCAGTTCTTC
>TRBD1|few|TRBJ2-3|TRBV29-1
CSVEGRDRGPYTQYF
TGCAGCGTTGAAGGCCGGGACAGGGGGCCCTATACGCAGTATTTT
>-|-|TRBJ2-1|TRBV7-9
CASSFHEQFF
TGTGCCAGCAGCTTTCATGAGCAGTTCTTC
>-|-|TRBJ2-7|TRBV5-6
CASSFGDVYEQYF
TGTGCCAGCAGCTTCGGGGACGTCTACGAGCAGTACTTC
>-|many|TRBJ1-1|TRBV7-6
CASSPPTGLINTEAFF
TGTGCCAGCAGCCCACCGACAGGACTCATTAACACTGAAGCTTTCTTT
>-|few|TRBJ1-1|TRBV20-1
CSASPRNTEAFF
TGCAGTGCGAGTCCCAGGAACACTGAAGCTTTCTTT
>-|few|TRBJ2-1|TRBV5-5
CASSSPDSREQFF
TGTGCCAGCAGCTCCCCGGACAGCCGGGAGCAGTTCTTC
>TRBD2|-|TRBJ2-1|TRBV19
CASSIRQQTSGRARQFF
TGTGCCAGTAGTATTCGCCAGCAGACTAGCGGGAGGGCCAGGCAGTTCTTC
>-|-|TRBJ1-3|TRBV30
CAWSGDILENTIYF
TGTGCCTGGAGTGGGGACATTCTGGAAAACACCATATATTTT
>-|many|TRBJ1-3|TRBV10-3
CAIRSQTRGSGNTIYF
TGTGCCATCAGATCCCAGACCCGCGGCTCTGGAAACACCATATATTTT
>TRBD1|-|TRBJ2-7|TRBV3-1
CASSQGTGKGDEQYF
TGTGCCAGCAGCCAGGGGACAGGGAAGGGCGACGAGCAGTACTTC
>-|many|TRBJ1-2|TRBV7-9
CASSLVESGEGYTF
TGTGCCAGCAGCTTAGTAGAATCCGGGGAAGGCTACACCTTC
>TRBD1|-|TRBJ2-7|TRBV7-2
CASSLKGQTYGQYF
TGTGCCAGCAGCCTTAAGGGACAGACCTACGGGCAGTACTTC
>-|-|TRBJ2-5|TRBV6-1
CASMKGQETQYF
TGTGCCAGCATGAAGGGGCAAGAGACCCAGTACTTC
>-|many|TRBJ1-2|TRBV20-1
CSALPAGLLDYGYTF
TGCAGTGCTCTGCCCGCGGGACTGCTAGACTATGGCTACACCTTC
>-|many|TRBJ2-1|TRBV30
CAWAGLGNEQFF
TGTGCCTGGGCCGGGCTTGGGAATGAGCAGTTCTTC
>-|-|TRBJ1-1|TRBV18
CASSPMTANTEAFF
TGTGCCAGCTCACCAATGACAGCGAACACTGAAGCTTTCTTT
>TRBD1|-|TRBJ2-2|TRBV7-8
CASSRRDRGLNTGELFF
TGTGCCAGCAGCCGCCGGGACAGGGGTCTGAACACCGGGGAGCTGTTTTTT
>-|many|TRBJ2-3|TRBV20-1
CSARVHHPTDTQYF
TGCAGTGCTAGGGTCCATCACCCCACAGATACGCAGTATTTT
>-|many|TRBJ1-2|TRBV11-2
CASSRTGEEGYTF
TGTGCCAGCAGCCGCACCGGGGAGGAAGGCTACACCTTC
>-|-|TRBJ2-7|TRBV11-2
CASSTIPPGRNDEQYF
TGTGCCAGCAGCACCATACCCCCCGGACGAAACGACGAGCAGTACTTC
>-|many|TRBJ1-1|TRBV9
CASSSWTANTEAFF
TGTGCCAGCAGCTCCTGGACGGCGAACACTGAAGCTTTCTTT
>-|-|TRBJ1-2|TRBV29-1
CSVGGLYGYTF
TGCAGCGTTGGGGGCCTCTATGGCTACACCTTC
>-|few|TRBJ2-1|TRBV3-1
CASSQMNNEQFF
TGTGCCAGCAGCCAAATGAACAATGAGCAGTTCTTC
>TRBD1|few|TRBJ1-2|TRBV14
CASSRGTGDPYGYTF
TGTGCCAGCAGCAGGGGGACAGGGGATCCCTATGGCTACACCTTC
>TRBD2|many|TRBJ2-3|TRBV9
CASSGPASGGARDTQYF
TGTGCCAGCAGCGGGCCGGCTAGCGGGGGGGCTCGGGATACGCAGTATTTT